The 27 T cell receptor beta chains below all came from one sample that was sequenced in a study of neoadjuvant nivolumab and ipilimumab in lung cancer. Sequenced by immunoSEQ multiplex PCR; TCRdb stores in-frame clones only, minus some. Of over 20,000 clones detected, around 83% appear once; the ten largest clones hold roughly 8.9%. Sequencing was performed on tumor tissue, taken after neoadjuvant nivolumab, alone or with ipilimumab, at or shortly before surgery. Receptors were obtained from an adult with non-small cell lung cancer.

The J gene is TRBJ1-5, the V gene TRBV6-1; TRBD1 might be the D (6 bases). The V gene lost 2 bases and the J gene lost 6 bases, with 20 bases spanning the gap. The V gene's germline CDR1 is MNHNS and CDR2 SASEGT. The length of the CDR3 is 17 residues. The CDR3 reads CASSENWAGEFGQPQHF. In nucleotides, the CDR3 is TGTGCCAGCAGTGAAAATTGGGCAGGGGAATTTGGTCAGCCCCAGCATTTT.

This chain joins TRBV6-5 and TRBJ1-5, with D tentatively TRBD1 (5 bases). This CDR3 is 14 amino acids long. The V and J ends lost 10 bases and 5 bases respectively, with 18 bases between them. Germline V CDR1 and CDR2: MNHEY, SVGAGI. CDR3 nucleotides: TGTGCCACCCGGAGGGGTAGGCCCGATCAGCCCCAGCATTTT. It is translated as CATRRGRPDQPQHF.

The gene calls are TRBV11-2 and TRBJ2-2; 10 bases agree with TRBD1. Germline assignment: CDR1 SGHAT and CDR2 FQNNGV. V lost 1 base and J lost 0; bases outside the gene matches: 8. The CDR3 sequence is 19 residues long. CDR3 in DNA: TGTGCCAGCAGCTTAGCCCCAGCCGGGACAGGGGCGAACACCGGGGAGCTGTTTTTT. It yields the protein CASSLAPAGTGANTGELFF.

The rearrangement uses TRBV29-1 and TRBJ1-3, with TRBD1 as a possible D gene (5 bases). This CDR3 has 15 residues. Trimming pared 7 bases from V and 0 bases from J, leaving 16 bases between. Per the germline V gene, CDR1 is SQVTM and CDR2 is ANQGSEA. CDR3 bases: TGCAGCGGGATGGGAGGGGCGCGCTCTGGAAACACCATATATTTT. Its translation: CSGMGGARSGNTIYF.

This clone turned up a few times. The V and J genes are TRBV29-1 and TRBJ2-5, with no clear D. In germline, CDR1 is SQVTM, CDR2 ANQGSEA. Trimming stripped 0 bases from V and 5 bases from J, with 4 bases between. This CDR3 is built from 11 residues. DNA of the CDR3: TGCAGCGTTGAAGATCGGGAGACCCAGTACTTC. Protein product: CSVEDRETQYF.

V and J are TRBV4-1 and TRBJ2-7, with 7 bases aligning to TRBD1. Trimming at V came to 0 bases and at J to 2 bases, leaving 4 bases not matched to a gene. This CDR3 comprises 15 residues. Per germline, CDR1 MGHRA and CDR2 YSYEKL. In nucleotides, the CDR3 is TGCGCCAGCAGCCAAGATCGACAGGGCGCCTACGAGCAGTACTTC. Translation gives CASSQDRQGAYEQYF.

The J gene is TRBJ2-3, the V gene TRBV18; 10 nucleotides agree with TRBD2. Per the germline V gene, CDR1 is KGHSH and CDR2 is LQKENI. The CDR3 has 17 residues. Trimming at V came to 4 bases and at J to 5 bases, leaving 12 bases not matched to a gene. The CDR3 DNA follows: TGTGCCAGCTCACGGGGGGCTAGCGGGAGTCATGAAGATACGCAGTATTTT. Its translation: CASSRGASGSHEDTQYF.

The chain has TRBV7-2 and TRBJ2-3; TRBD2 agrees at 12 bases. Per germline, CDR1 SGHTA and CDR2 FQGNSA. The CDR3 is 16 amino acids. The V segment lost 5 bases and the J segment 6 bases; nucleotides outside the gene matches: 9. The CDR3: CASSATSGGLRDTQYF. In DNA form, the CDR3 reads TGTGCCAGCAGCGCGACTAGCGGGGGACTGCGGGATACGCAGTATTTT.

The V call is TRBV5-4, the J call TRBJ1-1, with TRBD1 identical over 10 bases. After removal of 4 bases from V and 5 bases from J, the junction contained 8 bases not matched to a gene. The CDR3 length is 15 residues. Germline CDR1 is SGHNT and CDR2 is YYREEE (reference sequence). CDR3 in amino acids: CASSQAGTGATEAFF. CDR3 nucleotide sequence: TGTGCCAGCAGCCAAGCCGGGACAGGGGCTACTGAAGCTTTCTTT.

The chain carries TRBV7-2 and TRBJ2-1; TRBD2 matches 12 bases. V dropped 2 bases and J dropped 7; count of bases not matched to a gene: 9. Germline V gene data show CDR1 as SGHTA and CDR2 as FQGNSA. The CDR3 length is 17 residues. CDR3 nucleotides: TGTGCCAGCAGCTTAAGGGGACCTGGACTAGCGGGAAATGAGCAGTTCTTC. This translates into CASSLRGPGLAGNEQFF.

This chain joins TRBV7-9 and TRBJ2-4, with 8 bases lining up with TRBD1. Germline CDR1 is SEHNR and CDR2 is FQNEAQ (reference sequence). V lost 0 bases and J lost 7; bases outside the gene matches: 8. This CDR3 is built from 16 residues. The CDR3 sequence: CASSLASLQGENIQYF. The CDR3 DNA reads as TGTGCCAGCAGCTTAGCGAGCCTACAGGGGGAGAACATTCAGTACTTC.

The J gene is TRBJ2-7, the V gene TRBV7-9; D is undetermined. With 2 bases removed from V and 2 bases from J, the gap between germline ends came to 13 bases. The CDR3 length is 15 residues. CDR1 is SEHNR, CDR2 FQNEAQ, per germline (reference sequence). CDR3: CASSLSSFITYEQYF. CDR3 DNA: TGTGCCAGCAGCTTATCCTCCTTCATCACCTACGAGCAGTACTTC.

This clone was seen a few times. This chain uses TRBV11-2 with TRBJ2-2, with a weak D call TRBD1 (6 bases). The V and J ends lost 5 bases and 6 bases respectively, with 16 bases between them. Germline V CDR1 and CDR2: SGHAT, FQNNGV. CDR3 length equals 15 residues. The CDR3 reads CASSPPRGGPGELFF. The CDR3 DNA reads TGTGCCAGCAGCCCACCCCGTGGGGGCCCCGGGGAGCTGTTTTTT.

The chain employs TRBV5-1 and TRBJ2-5; 7 bases line up with TRBD2. The junction had 10 bases not matched to a gene; V was cut back by 3 bases and J by 5 bases. Germline CDR1 is SGHRS and CDR2 is YFSETQ. This CDR3 contains 15 residues. DNA of the CDR3: TGCGCCAGCAGCTACCAGGGAGGGGCGGCGGAGACCCAGTACTTC. The encoded protein is CASSYQGGAAETQYF.

The chain employs TRBV18 and TRBJ2-7; no reliable D call. The CDR3 is made up of 15 amino acids. The germline gives CDR1 KGHSH, CDR2 LQKENI. Trimming shortened V by 2 bases and J by 5 bases, and 16 bases separated the two germline ends. The chain's CDR3 is CASSPALQVVDEQYF. The CDR3 DNA reads TGTGCCAGCTCACCAGCGCTTCAGGTAGTAGACGAGCAGTACTTC. Variable domain in full (rest from reference TRBV18 and TRBJ2-7): NAGVMQNPRHLVRRRGQEARLRCSPMKGHSHVYWYRQLPEEGLKFMVYLQKENIIDESGMPKERFSAEFPKEGPSILRIQQVVRGDSAAYFCASSPALQVVDEQYFGPGTRLTVT.

The rearrangement uses TRBV5-1 and TRBJ2-1; 8 nucleotides match TRBD1. Trimming removed 2 bases from V and 5 bases from J; junction bases left unmatched: 6. In germline, CDR1 is SGHRS, CDR2 YFSETQ. This CDR3 has 15 residues. In nucleotides, the CDR3 is TGCGCCAGCAGCTTACAAGACAGGGGCAACAATGAGCAGTTCTTC. It encodes CASSLQDRGNNEQFF. The variable domain in full, completed from reference TRBV5-1 and TRBJ2-1, reads KAGVTQTPRYLIKTRGQQVTLSCSPISGHRSVSWYQQTPGQGLQFLFEYFSETQRNKGNFPGRFSGRQFSNSRSEMNVSTLELGDSALYLCASSLQDRGNNEQFFGPGTRLTVL.

The chain employs TRBV6-5 and TRBJ1-1; D possibly corresponds to TRBD1 (5 bases). V lost 4 bases, J lost 1 base, and 16 bases lay in between. CDR3 length: 16 amino acids. Germline V gene data show CDR1 as MNHEY and CDR2 as SVGAGI. The CDR3 spells CASSSRLLTANTEAFF. CDR3 DNA: TGTGCCAGCAGTTCCCGCCTCTTGACAGCGAACACTGAAGCTTTCTTT.

CDR3 DNA sequence: TGTGCCAGCAGTGCCCCTGTGGTAAGAAACACCGGGGAGCTGTTTTTT. Protein product: CASSAPVVRNTGELFF. The genes are TRBV25-1 and TRBJ2-2; D remains ambiguous. This CDR3 region has 16 residues. V shed 4 bases and J shed 2 bases, with 14 bases lying between them. CDR1 and CDR2 from the germline V gene are MGHDK and SYGVNS.

This clone was counted a single time. V is TRBV7-9 and J is TRBJ2-7; D unresolved. This CDR3 comprises 14 residues. Trimming stripped 5 bases from V and 5 bases from J, with 16 bases between. Germline CDR1 is SEHNR and CDR2 is FQNEAQ (reference sequence). The CDR3 DNA sequence: TGTGCCAGCAGCCCCACCCCCCTCCAAGACGAGCAGTACTTC. It codes for CASSPTPLQDEQYF.

The rearrangement uses TRBV11-2 and TRBJ2-1; tentatively, D is TRBD2 (6 bases). The CDR3 runs to 14 residues. Germline V lookup: CDR1 SGHAT, CDR2 FQNNGV. V lost 5 bases to trimming and J lost 4 bases, with 12 bases between them. CDR3 residues: CASSRIAVYNEQFF. The DNA for the CDR3 is TGTGCCAGCAGCAGGATAGCGGTATACAATGAGCAGTTCTTC.

The chain carries TRBV5-1 and TRBJ2-7; D remains ambiguous. Germline V gene data show CDR1 as SGHRS and CDR2 as YFSETQ. The CDR3 totals 15 residues. V lost 0 bases, J lost 6 bases, and 16 bases lay in between. CDR3: CASSLGSGPEAEQYF. The CDR3, as DNA: TGCGCCAGCAGCTTGGGTTCCGGGCCCGAAGCCGAGCAGTACTTC.

The chain has TRBV28 and TRBJ1-5; D uncertain. CDR3 length: 11 residues. V dropped 3 bases and J dropped 7 bases, with 4 bases sitting between them. Germline values: CDR1 MDHEN, CDR2 SYDVKM. CDR3 coding DNA: TGTGCCAGCAGTTTGAAGCAGCCCCAGCATTTT. Translation: CASSLKQPQHF. The whole variable domain, filled in from reference TRBV28 and TRBJ1-5, reads DVKVTQSSRYLVKRTGEKVFLECVQDMDHENMFWYRQDPGLGLRLIYFSYDVKMKEKGDIPEGYSVSREKKERFSLILESASTNQTSMYLCASSLKQPQHFGDGTRLSIL.

This chain connects TRBV11-3 to TRBJ2-7; 9 nucleotides agree with TRBD2. J was trimmed by 3 bases and V by 7 bases; bases with no gene match: 7. CDR1 and CDR2 from the germline V gene are SGHNT and YENEEA. This CDR3 region has 14 residues. CDR3 protein: CASTLGAGGYEQYF. DNA of the CDR3: TGTGCCAGCACGTTAGGAGCGGGAGGCTACGAGCAGTACTTC.

The chain carries TRBV5-5 and TRBJ1-1; the D is unclear. The ends were cut back, 0 bases at V and 0 bases at J, with 9 bases in the middle. Germline values: CDR1 SGHKS, CDR2 YYEKEE (reference sequence). This CDR3 has 15 residues. The chain's CDR3 is CASSLDPVMNTEAFF. DNA for the CDR3: TGTGCCAGCAGCTTGGATCCAGTCATGAACACTGAAGCTTTCTTT.

In nucleotides, the CDR3 is TGTGCCAGCAGCTTAGGGCACAGCTCCGAAAAACTGTTTTTT. Its protein is CASSLGHSSEKLFF. The V gene is TRBV11-2, the J gene TRBJ1-4, with unresolved D. The CDR3 consists of 14 residues. Per the germline V gene, CDR1 is SGHAT and CDR2 is FQNNGV. V was cut by 1 base and J by 8 bases, with 11 bases left in between.

The rearrangement links TRBV7-3 to TRBJ1-2; D is possibly TRBD1 (5 bases). The length of the CDR3 is 14 residues. CDR1 is SGHTA, CDR2 FQGTGA, per germline. The ends were cut back, 3 bases at V and 7 bases at J, with 15 bases in the middle. Here the CDR3 reads CASSFGTSSSGYTF. Here the CDR3 DNA reads TGTGCCAGCAGCTTCGGGACTAGCTCTAGTGGCTACACCTTC.

The chain joins TRBV10-2 to TRBJ1-1; no definite D call. The CDR3 sequence is 11 residues long. Trimming pared 5 bases from V and 8 bases from J, leaving 9 bases between. Germline loops: CDR1 WSHSY, CDR2 SAAADI. The CDR3 reads CASSSGSEAFF. The CDR3 DNA sequence: TGCGCCAGCAGTTCCGGATCAGAAGCTTTCTTT.